This TCR beta chain was captured in a study of technical replicates of blood from several donors. There are a few counts of this clone. TCRdb keeps only in-frame clones here, not all; method: immunoSEQ multiplex PCR. The data show 14,000 or so clones, around 82% seen once. The clonotype comes from a human donor in good health. Material: PBMCs.

CDR3 amino acids: CASSKSSYEQYF. The CDR3 DNA follows: TGTGCCAGCAGCAAGAGCTCCTACGAGCAGTACTTC. V usage is TRBV5-4 and J usage is TRBJ2-7; D unclear. The CDR3 contains 12 residues. From germline, CDR1 is SGHNT and CDR2 YYREEE (reference sequence). V was cut by 4 bases and J by 0 bases, with 5 bases left in between.